This record looks at one TCR beta chain sequence and its context. Germline V lookup: CDR1 KGHSH, CDR2 LQKENI. The V end was cut by 3 bases, the J end by 6 bases, with 18 bases between. This CDR3 is built from 16 residues. Only in-frame clones appear in the TCRdb table, and some are missing; sequencing was by immunoSEQ multiplex PCR. The repertoire consists of 120,000 to 150,000 clones, with approximately 94% occurring once and the leading ten covering less than 15%. This entry belongs to a study of control samples from healthy donors and cancer patients. The rearrangement links TRBV18 to TRBJ1-5, with TRBD1 as a possible D gene (5 bases). This receptor was taken from a man aged 35-49 years in good health. Sequenced input: blood. The CDR3 protein is CASSPTRAGPGQPQHF. CDR3 in DNA: TGTGCCAGCTCACCGACAAGGGCGGGGCCGGGTCAGCCCCAGCATTTT.